This TCR beta chain was found in a study of control samples from healthy donors and cancer patients. The assay was immunoSEQ multiplex PCR, and TCRdb's table has in-frame clones only and misses some. The sample shows 95,000 to 130,000 clones, more than 75% of them seen only once. CDR1 is SGHRS and CDR2 is YFSETQ in the germline V gene. V lost 0 bases and J lost 8, with 15 bases in between. The CDR3 extends over 15 amino acids. V gene TRBV5-1 combines with J gene TRBJ2-1; a weak D match, TRBD1 (5 bases). Material for sequencing was blood. The sequence came from a woman aged 70-85 years in good health. CDR3 loop: CASSLVGVVGDEQFF. CDR3 in DNA: TGCGCCAGCAGCTTGGTAGGGGTGGTCGGAGATGAGCAGTTCTTC.